The 11 T cell receptor beta chains below all came from one sample that was sequenced in a study of blood T cell repertoires in COVID-19. TCRdb's copy holds only in-frame clones and misses some; the assay was immunoSEQ multiplex PCR. The top ten hold around 5% of the sample, which has roughly 170,000 clones, approximately 84% seen once. Specimen: peripheral blood. Receptor source: a woman aged 45-65 years with COVID-19, enrolled during active disease.

The V and J genes are TRBV5-4 and TRBJ2-5, with TRBD1 matching 7 bases. The CDR3 contains 15 residues. Looked up from germline, CDR1 is SGHNT and CDR2 is YYREEE (reference sequence). The J segment lost 5 bases and the V segment lost 4 bases, leaving 11 bases of the junction unmatched. The CDR3 bases are TGTGCCAGCAGCAACCCGACAGGGCAACGGGAGACCCAGTACTTC. Protein: CASSNPTGQRETQYF.

As for this clone: A read error may produce the germline difference seen at one junction end. V and J are TRBV6-1 and TRBJ1-1; TRBD1 matches 7 bases. From germline, CDR1 is MNHNS and CDR2 SASEGT. The CDR3 consists of 15 residues. The CDR3 DNA is TGTGCCAGCATTGAACCGGGACAGCTGAACACTGAAGCTTTCTTT. It translates to CASIEPGQLNTEAFF.

V is TRBV2 and J is TRBJ2-7; 7 positions match TRBD1. The CDR3 is 14 amino acids. With 8 bases clipped from V and 2 bases from J, the junction kept 9 bases outside the gene matches. CDR1 SNHLY and CDR2 FYNNEI come from the germline V gene. The CDR3 is CASSPTGQPYEQYF. The CDR3 nucleotides are TGTGCCAGCTCCCCGACGGGACAGCCCTACGAGCAGTACTTC.

The V gene is TRBV18, the J gene TRBJ2-3, with a weak D call TRBD2 (5 bases). Trimming took 1 base from V and 4 from J, leaving 12 bases between them. The CDR3 totals 15 residues. Germline values: CDR1 KGHSH, CDR2 LQKENI. The CDR3 DNA reads TGTGCCAGCTCACCACGCTCGCTAGCCTCAGATACGCAGTATTTT. It encodes CASSPRSLASDTQYF.

The chain employs TRBV4-2 and TRBJ2-7; the match to TRBD2 covers 14 bases. J lost 4 bases, V lost 3 bases, and 2 bases had no gene match. Germline CDR1 and CDR2: LGHNA and YNFKEQ. The CDR3 totals 15 residues. The CDR3 DNA reads TGTGCCAGCAGCCATCGACTAGCGGGGGGGTACGAGCAGTACTTC. Protein product: CASSHRLAGGYEQYF.

This chain joins TRBV19 and TRBJ2-7; possibly TRBD2 for D (6 bases). The V and J ends lost 9 bases and 2 bases respectively, with 11 bases between them. The CDR3 runs 12 residues. Germline V gene data show CDR1 as LNHDA and CDR2 as SQIVND (reference sequence). Written as DNA, the CDR3 is TGTGCCAGGCGGGACCACACCTACGAGCAGTACTTC. Its protein product is CARRDHTYEQYF.

This chain uses TRBV5-4 with TRBJ1-1; 11 bases match TRBD1. Germline CDR1 is SGHNT and CDR2 is YYREEE (reference sequence). The J segment lost 4 bases and the V segment lost 0 bases, leaving 2 bases of the junction unmatched. The CDR3 totals 15 residues. CDR3: CASSLGGTGGTEAFF. The CDR3 nucleotides are TGTGCCAGCAGCTTGGGAGGGACAGGGGGCACTGAAGCTTTCTTT. The full variable domain, with the rest looked up from reference TRBV5-4 and TRBJ1-1, is ETGVTQSPTHLIKTRGQQVTLRCSSQSGHNTVSWYQQALGQGPQFIFQYYREEENGRGNFPPRFSGLQFPNYSSELNVNALELDDSALYLCASSLGGTGGTEAFFGQGTRLTVV.

This clone has a single count. The CDR3, as DNA: TGTGCCAGCAGCTCTAGCGGCCGGTTCACCGGGGAGCTGTTTTTT. Translated, it gives CASSSSGRFTGELFF. The V gene is TRBV7-3, the J gene TRBJ2-2, with 7 bases identical to TRBD2. CDR3 length: 15 residues. Germline CDR1 is SGHTA and CDR2 is FQGTGA. J was trimmed by 4 bases and V by 4 bases; bases with no gene match: 6.

V and J are TRBV30 and TRBJ1-5; TRBD1 agrees at 8 bases. Per the germline V gene, CDR1 is GTSNPN and CDR2 is SVGIG (reference sequence). This CDR3 has 15 amino acids. The J segment lost 7 bases and the V segment lost 2 bases, leaving 10 bases of the junction unmatched. Written as DNA, the CDR3 is TGTGCCTGGAGTACTCGCGACAGGGGACGGCAGCCCCAGCATTTT. Translating gives CAWSTRDRGRQPQHF. The full variable domain, in which reference TRBV30 and TRBJ1-5 provide the parts outside the CDR3, is SQTIHQWPATLVQPVGSPLSLECTVEGTSNPNLYWYRQAAGRGLQLLFYSVGIGQISSEVPQNLSASRPQDRQFILSSKKLLLSDSGFYLCAWSTRDRGRQPQHFGDGTRLSIL.

The CDR3 sequence: CSARQAPTYEQYF. The CDR3 nucleotides are TGCAGCGCGAGACAGGCGCCAACCTACGAGCAGTACTTC. The chain links TRBV29-1 to TRBJ2-7; D is perhaps TRBD1 (6 bases). The ends were cut back, 7 bases at V and 2 bases at J, with 15 bases in the middle. CDR1 is SQVTM, CDR2 ANQGSEA, per germline. The length of the CDR3 is 13 residues.

The chain combines TRBV5-1 with TRBJ2-7; a possible D gene is TRBD2 (7 bases). Trimming cost V 0 bases and J 1 base, with 14 bases left between them. From germline, CDR1 is SGHRS and CDR2 YFSETQ. The CDR3 runs 16 residues. The CDR3 coding sequence is TGCGCCAGCAGCTTGGTGGGGGAGGGGGTTTCCTACGAGCAGTACTTC. As protein: CASSLVGEGVSYEQYF. The full variable domain, rest sourced from reference TRBV5-1 and TRBJ2-7, is KAGVTQTPRYLIKTRGQQVTLSCSPISGHRSVSWYQQTPGQGLQFLFEYFSETQRNKGNFPGRFSGRQFSNSRSEMNVSTLELGDSALYLCASSLVGEGVSYEQYFGPGTRLTVT.